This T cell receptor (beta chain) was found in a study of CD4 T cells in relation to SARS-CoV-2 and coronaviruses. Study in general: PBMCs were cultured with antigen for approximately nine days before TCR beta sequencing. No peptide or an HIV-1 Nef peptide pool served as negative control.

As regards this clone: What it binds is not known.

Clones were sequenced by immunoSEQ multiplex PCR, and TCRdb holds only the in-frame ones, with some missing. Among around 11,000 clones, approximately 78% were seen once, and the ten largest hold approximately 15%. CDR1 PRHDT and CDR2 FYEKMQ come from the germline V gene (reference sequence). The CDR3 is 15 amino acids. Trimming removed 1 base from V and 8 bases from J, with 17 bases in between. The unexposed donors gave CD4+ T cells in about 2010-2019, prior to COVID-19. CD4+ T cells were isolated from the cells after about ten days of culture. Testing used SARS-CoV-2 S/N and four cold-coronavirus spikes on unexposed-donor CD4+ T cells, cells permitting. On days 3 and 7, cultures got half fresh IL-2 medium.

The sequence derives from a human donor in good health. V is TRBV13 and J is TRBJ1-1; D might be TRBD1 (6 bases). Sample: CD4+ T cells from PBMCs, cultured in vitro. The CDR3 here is CASSLVLGGRREAFF. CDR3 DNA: TGTGCCAGCAGCTTAGTACTCGGGGGGCGAAGGGAAGCTTTCTTT.